The entry below gives a single TCR beta chain sequence along with its context. Unique molecular identifiers were incorporated when the TCRbeta library was constructed. TCRdb passed the PCR reads through MiXCR, listing each CDR3 protein once. This repertoire shows fewer than 250,000 distinct CDR3 sequences, less than 9% found once; its top ten account for 6.3%. These data originate in a study of T-cell reconstitution after alpha-beta-depleted transplantation in children. The CDR3 has 16 amino acids. From germline, CDR1 is MGHRA and CDR2 YSYEKL. V was pared by 3 bases and J by 0 bases, with 7 bases of the junction left unmatched.

The chain combines TRBV4-1 with TRBJ2-7, with 8 bases fitting TRBD1. The starting material was PBMCs, mostly from graft donor cells, obtained 180 days after TCRalphabeta/CD19-depleted stem cell transplant. The sequence was obtained from a male patient aged 5 to 17 who had a stem cell transplant for acute lymphoblastic leukemia, so the T cells may come from the graft donor. For the CDR3, the DNA is TGCGCCAGCAGCCAGGGGACAGGCCGAAACTCCTACGAGCAGTACTTC. It specifies CASSQGTGRNSYEQYF.